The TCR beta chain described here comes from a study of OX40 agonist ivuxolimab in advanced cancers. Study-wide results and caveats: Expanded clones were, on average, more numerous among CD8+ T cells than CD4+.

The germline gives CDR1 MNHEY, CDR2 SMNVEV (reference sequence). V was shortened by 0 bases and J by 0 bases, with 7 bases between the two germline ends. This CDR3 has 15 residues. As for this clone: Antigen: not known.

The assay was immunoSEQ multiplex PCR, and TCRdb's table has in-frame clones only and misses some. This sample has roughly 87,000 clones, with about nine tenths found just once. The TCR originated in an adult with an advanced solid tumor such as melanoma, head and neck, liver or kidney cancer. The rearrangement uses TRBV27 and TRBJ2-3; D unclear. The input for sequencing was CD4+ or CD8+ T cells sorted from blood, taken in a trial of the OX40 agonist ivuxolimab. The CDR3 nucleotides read TGTGCCAGCAGTTTATCGGGCGATAGCACAGATACGCAGTATTTT. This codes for CASSLSGDSTDTQYF.